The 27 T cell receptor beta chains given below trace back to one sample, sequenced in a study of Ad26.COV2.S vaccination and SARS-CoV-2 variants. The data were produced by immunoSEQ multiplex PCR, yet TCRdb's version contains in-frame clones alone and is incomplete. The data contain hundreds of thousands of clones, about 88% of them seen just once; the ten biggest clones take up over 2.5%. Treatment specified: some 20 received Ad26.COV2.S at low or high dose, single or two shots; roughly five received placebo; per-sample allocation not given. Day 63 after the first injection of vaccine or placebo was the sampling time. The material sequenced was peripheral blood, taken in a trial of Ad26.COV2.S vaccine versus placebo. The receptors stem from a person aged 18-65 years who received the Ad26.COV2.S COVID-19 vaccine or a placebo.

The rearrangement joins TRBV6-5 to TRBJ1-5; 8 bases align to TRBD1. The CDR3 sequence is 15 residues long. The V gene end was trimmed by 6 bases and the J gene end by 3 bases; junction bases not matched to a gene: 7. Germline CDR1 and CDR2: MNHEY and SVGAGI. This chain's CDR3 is CASRKTGADNQPQHF. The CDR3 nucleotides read TGTGCCAGCAGAAAGACAGGGGCCGACAATCAGCCCCAGCATTTT.

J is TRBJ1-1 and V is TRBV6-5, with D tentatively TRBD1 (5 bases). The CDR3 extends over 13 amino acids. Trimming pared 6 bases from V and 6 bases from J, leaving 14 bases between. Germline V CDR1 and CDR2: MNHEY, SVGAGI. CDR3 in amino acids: CASSLRGASEAFF. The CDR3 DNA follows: TGTGCCAGCAGCCTGAGGGGAGCCTCTGAAGCTTTCTTT.

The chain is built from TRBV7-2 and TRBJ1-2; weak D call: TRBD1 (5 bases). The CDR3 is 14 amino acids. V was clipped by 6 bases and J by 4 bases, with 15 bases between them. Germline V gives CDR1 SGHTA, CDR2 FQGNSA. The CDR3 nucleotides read TGTGCCAGCAGGACCGGTGGGACCAGCTATGGCTACACCTTC. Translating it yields CASRTGGTSYGYTF. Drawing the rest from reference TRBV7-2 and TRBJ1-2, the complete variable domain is GAGVSQSPSNKVTEKGKDVELRCDPISGHTALYWYRQSLGQGLEFLIYFQGNSAPDKSGLPSDRFSAERTGGSVSTLTIQRTQQEDSAVYLCASRTGGTSYGYTFGSGTRLTVV.

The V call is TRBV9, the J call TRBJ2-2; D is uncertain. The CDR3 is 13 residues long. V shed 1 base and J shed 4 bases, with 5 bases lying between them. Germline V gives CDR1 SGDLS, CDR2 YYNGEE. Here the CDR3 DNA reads TGTGCCAGCAGCGTACTAAGCACCGGGGAGCTGTTTTTT. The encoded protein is CASSVLSTGELFF.

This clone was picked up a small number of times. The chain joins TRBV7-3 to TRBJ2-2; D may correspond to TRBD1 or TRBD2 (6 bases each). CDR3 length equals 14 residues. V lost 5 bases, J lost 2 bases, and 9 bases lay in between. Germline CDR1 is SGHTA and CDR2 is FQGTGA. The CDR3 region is CASSAGQNTGELFF. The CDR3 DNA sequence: TGTGCCAGCAGCGCGGGACAAAACACCGGGGAGCTGTTTTTT.

The CDR3 DNA follows: TGCGCCAGCAGCCATTCTTACACCGGGACTAATGAGCAGTTCTTC. Translating it yields CASSHSYTGTNEQFF. The gene calls are TRBV4-3 and TRBJ2-1, with D possibly matching TRBD2 (6 bases). The CDR3 covers 15 residues. The germline CDR1 and CDR2 sequences are LGHNA and YSLEER. Trimming took off 3 bases at V and 7 bases at J, with 16 bases between the two ends.

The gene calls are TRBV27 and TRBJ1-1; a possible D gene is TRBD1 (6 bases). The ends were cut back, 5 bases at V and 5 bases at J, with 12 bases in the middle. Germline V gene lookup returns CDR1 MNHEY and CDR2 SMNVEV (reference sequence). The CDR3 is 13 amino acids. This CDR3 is CASSLQGRTEAFF. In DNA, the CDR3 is TGTGCCAGCAGTCTCCAGGGGAGAACTGAAGCTTTCTTT.

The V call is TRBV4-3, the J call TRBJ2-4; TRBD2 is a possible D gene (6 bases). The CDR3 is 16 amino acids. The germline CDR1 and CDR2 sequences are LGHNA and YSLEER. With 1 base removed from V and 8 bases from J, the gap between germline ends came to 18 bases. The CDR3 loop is CASSQAKRVLGDIQYF. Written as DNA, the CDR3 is TGCGCCAGCAGCCAAGCGAAGCGGGTCCTGGGGGACATTCAGTACTTC.

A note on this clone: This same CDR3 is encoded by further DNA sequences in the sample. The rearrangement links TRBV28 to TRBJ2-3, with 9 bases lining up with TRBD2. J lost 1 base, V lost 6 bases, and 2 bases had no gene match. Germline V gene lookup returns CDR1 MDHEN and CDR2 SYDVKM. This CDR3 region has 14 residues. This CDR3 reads CASRVAGGTDTQYF. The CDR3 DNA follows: TGTGCCAGCAGGGTAGCGGGGGGCACAGATACGCAGTATTTT.

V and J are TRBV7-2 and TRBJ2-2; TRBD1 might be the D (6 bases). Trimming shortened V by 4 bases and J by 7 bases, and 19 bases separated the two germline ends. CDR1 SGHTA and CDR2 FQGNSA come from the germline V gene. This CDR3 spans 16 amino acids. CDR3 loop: CASSSLVGTNLGELFF. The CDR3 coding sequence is TGTGCCAGCAGCTCCCTGGTCGGGACAAACCTCGGGGAGCTGTTTTTT.

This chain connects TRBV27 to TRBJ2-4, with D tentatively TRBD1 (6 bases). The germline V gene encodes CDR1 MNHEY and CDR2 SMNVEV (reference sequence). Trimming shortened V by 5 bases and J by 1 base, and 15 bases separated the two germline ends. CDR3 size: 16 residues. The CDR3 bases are TGTGCCAGCAGTGGATCGACAGGTTGGGCCAAAAACATTCAGTACTTC. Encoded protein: CASSGSTGWAKNIQYF.

The chain's CDR3 is CASSSTRGYTIYF. In DNA form, the CDR3 reads TGTGCCAGCAGCTCGACCAGGGGTTACACCATATATTTT. The chain uses TRBV7-2 and TRBJ1-3; D possibly corresponds to TRBD1 (6 bases). The CDR3 is 13 residues long. CDR1 and CDR2 from the germline V gene are SGHTA and FQGNSA. The germline V and J ends were trimmed by 4 bases and 8 bases, with 12 bases remaining between them.

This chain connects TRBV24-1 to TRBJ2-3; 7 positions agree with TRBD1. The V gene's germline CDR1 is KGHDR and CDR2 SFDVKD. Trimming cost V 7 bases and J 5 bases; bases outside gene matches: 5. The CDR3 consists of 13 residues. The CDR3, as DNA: TGTGCCACCAGGCCTACAGGGGAAGATACGCAGTATTTT. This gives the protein CATRPTGEDTQYF.

The CDR3 loop is CASSPDSYEQYV. The CDR3, as DNA: TGTGCCAGCTCACCAGACAGCTACGAGCAGTACGTC. The V and J genes are TRBV18 and TRBJ2-7; a possible D gene is TRBD1 (5 bases). CDR3 length equals 12 residues. Germline V gives CDR1 KGHSH, CDR2 LQKENI. The germline V and J ends were trimmed by 2 bases and 3 bases, with 5 bases remaining between them.

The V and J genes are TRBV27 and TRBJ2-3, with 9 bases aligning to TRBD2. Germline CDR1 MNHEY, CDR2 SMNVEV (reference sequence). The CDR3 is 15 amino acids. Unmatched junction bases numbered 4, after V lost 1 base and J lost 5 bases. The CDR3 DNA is TGTGCCAGCAGTTTATTAGCGGGGGTGGAAGATACGCAGTATTTT. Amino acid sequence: CASSLLAGVEDTQYF.

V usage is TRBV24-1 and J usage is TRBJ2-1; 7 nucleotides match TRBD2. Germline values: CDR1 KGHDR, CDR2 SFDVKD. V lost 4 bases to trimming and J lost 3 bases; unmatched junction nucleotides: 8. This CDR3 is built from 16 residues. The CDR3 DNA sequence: TGTGCCACCAGTGACCGAACCAGGGAGGGCTACAATGAGCAGTTCTTC. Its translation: CATSDRTREGYNEQFF.

In DNA, the CDR3 is TGTGCCATCAGTGGTATCGGGAGGGAGACCCAGTACTTC. This codes for CAISGIGRETQYF. The rearrangement uses TRBV10-3 and TRBJ2-5, with 7 bases aligning to TRBD2. CDR1 is ENHRY and CDR2 is SYGVKD in the germline V gene. The CDR3 consists of 13 residues. J was trimmed by 5 bases and V by 4 bases; bases with no gene match: 4.

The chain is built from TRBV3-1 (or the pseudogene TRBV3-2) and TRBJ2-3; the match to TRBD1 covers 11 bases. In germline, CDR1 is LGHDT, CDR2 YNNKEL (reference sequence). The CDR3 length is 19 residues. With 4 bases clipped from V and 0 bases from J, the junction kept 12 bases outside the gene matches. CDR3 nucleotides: TGTGCCAGCAGCCGAAGCAAGGACAGGGGGCGGACTAGCACAGATACGCAGTATTTT. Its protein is CASSRSKDRGRTSTDTQYF.

The DNA for the CDR3 is TGCGCCAGCAGCTTGTCTCCCCCCGTAGCAGGAGATACGCAGTATTTT. Protein sequence: CASSLSPPVAGDTQYF. The rearrangement uses TRBV5-1 and TRBJ2-3; unclear D gene. CDR1 SGHRS and CDR2 YFSETQ come from the germline V gene. The CDR3 totals 16 residues. Trimming stripped 1 base from V and 5 bases from J, with 17 bases between.

The DNA of the CDR3 is TGTGCCACCAGCAGACCGGGTGGACGGGAGGGCACTCAGCCCCAGCATTTT. It yields the protein CATSRPGGREGTQPQHF. The rearrangement links TRBV15 to TRBJ1-5; D remains unclear. The CDR3 runs to 17 residues. The germline V gene encodes CDR1 LNHNV and CDR2 YYDKDF (reference sequence). V was cut by 2 bases and J by 6 bases, with 20 bases left in between.

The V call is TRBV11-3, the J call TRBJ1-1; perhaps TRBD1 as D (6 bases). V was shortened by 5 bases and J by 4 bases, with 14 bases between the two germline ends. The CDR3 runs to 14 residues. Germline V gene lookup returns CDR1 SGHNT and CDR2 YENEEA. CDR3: CASSPRQGGTEAFF. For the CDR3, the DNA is TGTGCCAGCAGCCCCCGCCAAGGGGGCACTGAAGCTTTCTTT.

The CDR3 DNA follows: TGTGCCAGCAGCCCGGGGGGAGGGGCAGGTGTGAGAGAGACCCAGTACTTC. Its protein product is CASSPGGGAGVRETQYF. V is TRBV7-2 and J is TRBJ2-5, with 7 bases aligning to TRBD2. J lost 4 bases, V lost 5 bases, and 16 bases had no gene match. The germline gives CDR1 SGHTA, CDR2 FQGNSA. The CDR3 contains 17 residues.

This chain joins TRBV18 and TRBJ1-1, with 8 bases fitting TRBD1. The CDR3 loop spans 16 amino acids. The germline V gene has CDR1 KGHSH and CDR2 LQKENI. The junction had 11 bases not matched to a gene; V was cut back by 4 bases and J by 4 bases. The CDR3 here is CASSLPQGAYGTEAFF. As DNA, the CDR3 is TGTGCCAGCTCACTGCCCCAGGGGGCATATGGCACTGAAGCTTTCTTT.

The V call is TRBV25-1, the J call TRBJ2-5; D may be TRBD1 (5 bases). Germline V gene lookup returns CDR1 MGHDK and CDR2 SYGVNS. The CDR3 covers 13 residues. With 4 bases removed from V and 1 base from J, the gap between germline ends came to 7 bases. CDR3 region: CASSVGAQETQYF. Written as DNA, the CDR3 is TGTGCCAGCAGTGTAGGGGCCCAAGAGACCCAGTACTTC.

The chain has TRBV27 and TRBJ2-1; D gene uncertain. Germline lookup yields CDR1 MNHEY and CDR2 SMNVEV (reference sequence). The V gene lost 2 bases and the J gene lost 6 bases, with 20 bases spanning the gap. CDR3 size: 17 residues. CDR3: CASSLIVGAPPGNEQFF. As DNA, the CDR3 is TGTGCCAGCAGTTTAATAGTCGGCGCCCCACCGGGCAATGAGCAGTTCTTC.

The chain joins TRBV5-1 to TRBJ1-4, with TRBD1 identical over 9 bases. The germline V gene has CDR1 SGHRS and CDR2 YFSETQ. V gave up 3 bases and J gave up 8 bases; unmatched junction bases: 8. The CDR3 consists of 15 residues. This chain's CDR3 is CASSWGQGRLEKLFF. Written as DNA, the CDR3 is TGCGCCAGCAGCTGGGGACAGGGAAGACTCGAAAAACTGTTTTTT.

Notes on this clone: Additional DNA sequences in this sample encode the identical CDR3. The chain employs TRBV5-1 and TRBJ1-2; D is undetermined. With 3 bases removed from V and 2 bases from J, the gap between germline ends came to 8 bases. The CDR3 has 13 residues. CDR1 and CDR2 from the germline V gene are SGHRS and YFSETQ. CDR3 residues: CASSSTENYGYTF. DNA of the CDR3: TGCGCCAGCAGCTCAACAGAAAACTATGGCTACACCTTC.